The 23 T cell receptor beta chains reported below all come from one sample, sequenced in a study of blood T cell repertoires in COVID-19. Produced via immunoSEQ multiplex PCR; TCRdb's table is partial and in-frame only. In the table there are 65,000 to 70,000 clones, about four fifths of which are singletons. Source material: peripheral blood. These receptors were obtained from a human donor in a cohort sampled during active COVID-19.

The V call is TRBV2, the J call TRBJ2-3; D possibly corresponds to TRBD1 (6 bases). CDR3 length: 17 residues. Germline CDR1 reads SNHLY; CDR2 reads FYNNEI. V gave up 1 base and J gave up 3 bases, with 17 bases separating them. Here the CDR3 reads CASSEVPTGLGTDTQYF. CDR3 DNA: TGTGCCAGCAGTGAAGTTCCCACAGGGCTTGGAACAGATACGCAGTATTTT.

For the CDR3, the DNA is TGTGCCAGCAGTGAAGTGGACAGATACAATGAGCAGTTCTTC. Its protein product is CASSEVDRYNEQFF. This chain joins TRBV25-1 and TRBJ2-1; tentatively, D is TRBD1 (6 bases). V gave up 2 bases and J gave up 4 bases, with 9 bases separating them. The CDR3 is made up of 14 amino acids. Germline CDR1 and CDR2: MGHDK and SYGVNS. Variable domain in full (rest from reference TRBV25-1 and TRBJ2-1): EADIYQTPRYLVIGTGKKITLECSQTMGHDKMYWYQQDPGMELHLIHYSYGVNSTEKGDLSSESTVSRIRTEHFPLTLESARPSHTSQYLCASSEVDRYNEQFFGPGTRLTVL.

This clone has only one observation. The rearrangement joins TRBV18 to TRBJ2-7; tentatively, D is TRBD1 (6 bases). This CDR3 is built from 15 residues. CDR1 KGHSH and CDR2 LQKENI come from the germline V gene. With 4 bases removed from V and 6 bases from J, the gap between germline ends came to 19 bases. The chain's CDR3 is CASSLGQTWTTEQYF. In DNA, the CDR3 is TGTGCCAGCTCACTAGGACAGACTTGGACCACCGAGCAGTACTTC.

The V gene is TRBV3-1 (or the pseudogene TRBV3-2), the J gene TRBJ1-1; 8 nucleotides agree with TRBD1. The CDR3 has 14 amino acids. V gave up 4 bases and J gave up 7 bases; unmatched junction bases: 8. Germline CDR1 and CDR2: LGHDT and YNNKEL (reference sequence). The CDR3 sequence is CASSLGQGGDEAFF. CDR3 nucleotide sequence: TGTGCCAGCAGCCTTGGACAGGGAGGGGATGAAGCTTTCTTT.

The chain carries TRBV20-1 and TRBJ2-7; D gene unclear. V gave up 2 bases and J gave up 6 bases, with 5 bases separating them. The CDR3 runs 10 residues. CDR1 is DFQATT, CDR2 SNEGSKA, per germline (reference sequence). The CDR3 region is CSARFSEQYF. CDR3 DNA: TGCAGTGCTAGATTCTCCGAGCAGTACTTC.

The rearrangement links TRBV5-1 to TRBJ1-5, with D perhaps matching TRBD1 (6 bases). The germline V and J ends were trimmed by 3 bases and 2 bases, with 12 bases remaining between them. Per germline, CDR1 SGHRS and CDR2 YFSETQ. This CDR3 region has 15 residues. CDR3: CASSWGPGGNQPQHF. The CDR3 coding sequence is TGCGCCAGCAGCTGGGGCCCAGGGGGCAATCAGCCCCAGCATTTT.

This sequence joins TRBV28 and TRBJ2-2, with 7 bases that match TRBD1. The germline CDR1 and CDR2 sequences are MDHEN and SYDVKM. The CDR3 runs to 14 residues. After removal of 7 bases from V and 5 bases from J, the junction contained 7 bases not matched to a gene. The CDR3 bases are TGTGCCAGCACCCCAGGGGGTTTTACCGGGGAGCTGTTTTTT. It translates to CASTPGGFTGELFF. The whole variable domain, filled in from reference TRBV28 and TRBJ2-2, reads DVKVTQSSRYLVKRTGEKVFLECVQDMDHENMFWYRQDPGLGLRLIYFSYDVKMKEKGDIPEGYSVSREKKERFSLILESASTNQTSMYLCASTPGGFTGELFFGEGSRLTVL.

The V and J genes are TRBV11-3 and TRBJ1-1; weak D call: TRBD1 (5 bases). V lost 1 base to trimming and J lost 6 bases, with 12 bases between them. CDR1 is SGHNT and CDR2 is YENEEA in the germline V gene. CDR3 length: 14 residues. The CDR3 DNA reads TGTGCCAGCAGCTTAGCCACAGGTACCGCTGAAGCTTTCTTT. Amino acid sequence: CASSLATGTAEAFF.

The genes are TRBV4-1 and TRBJ2-7, with 7 bases aligning to TRBD2. Germline V gene lookup returns CDR1 MGHRA and CDR2 YSYEKL. V was pared by 2 bases and J by 2 bases, with 9 bases of the junction left unmatched. This CDR3 is 16 amino acids long. CDR3 in amino acids: CASSQLGLAVTYEQYF. CDR3 nucleotide sequence: TGCGCCAGCAGCCAATTAGGGCTAGCGGTTACCTACGAGCAGTACTTC.

V gene TRBV5-4 combines with J gene TRBJ1-5; 8 bases align to TRBD1. Losses at the gene ends were 9 bases for V and 1 base for J; bases not matched to a gene: 9. Germline V gene sequence: CDR1 SGHNT, CDR2 YYREEE (reference sequence). This CDR3 comprises 15 residues. The CDR3 loop reads CATSQGARSNQPQHF. The CDR3 DNA sequence: TGTGCCACAAGCCAGGGGGCGAGGAGCAATCAGCCCCAGCATTTT.

The rearrangement links TRBV28 to TRBJ1-5; D not certain. V dropped 3 bases and J dropped 8 bases, with 2 bases sitting between them. Per the germline V gene, CDR1 is MDHEN and CDR2 is SYDVKM. The CDR3 runs to 10 residues. The CDR3 sequence: CASSFEPQHF. The CDR3 DNA reads as TGTGCCAGCAGTTTCGAGCCCCAGCATTTT.

The chain joins TRBV29-1 to TRBJ2-5, with D tentatively TRBD1 (7 bases). This CDR3 is 15 amino acids long. The V end lost 1 base, the J end lost 4 bases, and 16 bases lay between the germline ends. The V gene's germline CDR1 is SQVTM and CDR2 ANQGSEA. CDR3 sequence: CSVEAGNRGGETQYF. The DNA of the CDR3 is TGCAGCGTTGAAGCTGGGAACAGGGGAGGAGAGACCCAGTACTTC. The variable domain in full, completed from reference TRBV29-1 and TRBJ2-5, reads SAVISQKPSRDICQRGTSLTIQCQVDSQVTMMFWYRQQPGQSLTLIATANQGSEATYESGFVIDKFPISRPNLTFSTLTVSNMSPEDSSIYLCSVEAGNRGGETQYFGPGTRLLVL.

J is TRBJ2-4 and V is TRBV6-1, with TRBD2 as a possible D gene (7 bases). Trimming pared 4 bases from V and 0 bases from J, leaving 13 bases between. Germline V gene data show CDR1 as MNHNS and CDR2 as SASEGT. This CDR3 is 16 amino acids long. CDR3 bases: TGTGCCAGCAGTGTACACGGGGGGCGAGCCAAAAACATTCAGTACTTC. It specifies CASSVHGGRAKNIQYF.

The V call is TRBV6-4, the J call TRBJ1-3, with D possibly being TRBD1 (6 bases). Germline V lookup: CDR1 MRHNA, CDR2 SNTAGT. V was clipped by 8 bases and J by 2 bases, with 16 bases between them. The CDR3 sequence is 15 residues long. The CDR3 nucleotides read TGTGCCAGCCGCCTTACAGGGCCCCCTGGAAACACCATATATTTT. This codes for CASRLTGPPGNTIYF.

The V gene is TRBV6-6, the J gene TRBJ2-2; the match to TRBD2 covers 13 bases. V shed 5 bases and J 2 bases; nucleotides not matched to a gene: 5. CDR1 MNHNY and CDR2 SVGAGI come from the germline V gene (reference sequence). This CDR3 is built from 17 residues. DNA of the CDR3: TGTGCCAGCAGTCTGACTAGCGGGGGGTTCAACACCGGGGAGCTGTTTTTT. As protein: CASSLTSGGFNTGELFF.

The genes are TRBV12-1 and TRBJ2-4; the D call TRBD2 from the table was never checked on the DNA. TRBV12-1 is termed a pseudogene. This CDR3 is built from 14 residues. The CDR3 protein is CASSFRLAKNIQYF. The DNA for the CDR3 is TGTGCCAGCAGCTTTCGTCTAGCCAAAAACATTCAGTACTTC.

The V gene is TRBV6-1, the J gene TRBJ1-4; D not resolved. This CDR3 region has 16 residues. Germline assignment: CDR1 MNHNS and CDR2 SASEGT. V lost 0 bases, J lost 0 bases, and 8 bases lay in between. The CDR3 nucleotides read TGTGCCAGCAGTGAAGCGGGAGTCGCAACTAATGAAAAACTGTTTTTT. Translated, it gives CASSEAGVATNEKLFF.

This clone was observed a few times. This rearrangement joins TRBV10-1 to TRBJ1-6; TRBD1 might be the D (5 bases). This CDR3 is 14 amino acids long. Germline V gene data show CDR1 as WNHNN and CDR2 as SYGVQD (reference sequence). Trimming shortened V by 0 bases and J by 7 bases, and 7 bases separated the two germline ends. This CDR3 is CASSESGPNSPLHF. In DNA, the CDR3 is TGCGCCAGCAGTGAGTCGGGGCCAAATTCACCCCTCCACTTT.

CDR3 DNA: TGTGCCAGCAGCTTAGCGCCCTGGGACAGGGCTTCTATATTCTGGTCACCCCTCCACTTT. It translates to CASSLAPWDRASIFWSPLHF. The V call is TRBV7-2, the J call TRBJ1-6; 9 positions agree with TRBD1. The CDR3 spans 20 residues. V gave up 0 bases and J gave up 10 bases; unmatched junction bases: 19. The V gene's germline CDR1 is SGHTA and CDR2 FQGNSA.

The DNA of the CDR3 is TGTGCCAGCAGTTTACTAGAGGGAGGGCAGTTCTTC. Protein: CASSLLEGGQFF. The chain carries TRBV6-1 and TRBJ2-1, with D possibly being TRBD2 (6 bases). V was shortened by 5 bases and J by 12 bases, with 14 bases between the two germline ends. Per germline, CDR1 MNHNS and CDR2 SASEGT. The length of the CDR3 is 12 residues.

The rearrangement links TRBV6-6 to TRBJ2-2, with D perhaps matching TRBD1 (6 bases). There are 14 residues in the CDR3. V lost 6 bases, J lost 4 bases, and 12 bases lay in between. CDR1 and CDR2 (germline): MNHNY, SVGAGI (reference sequence). The CDR3 region is CASSQGSGTGELFF. The CDR3 nucleotides read TGTGCCAGCAGCCAGGGGTCCGGCACCGGGGAGCTGTTTTTT.

The V and J genes are TRBV2 and TRBJ2-7; D is perhaps TRBD2 (6 bases). The CDR3 length is 12 residues. The V end was cut by 6 bases, the J end by 5 bases, with 11 bases between. Germline V gene data show CDR1 as SNHLY and CDR2 as FYNNEI. CDR3 in amino acids: CASSILANEQYF. CDR3 bases: TGTGCCAGCAGCATTCTAGCGAACGAGCAGTACTTC.

The chain couples TRBV19 to TRBJ1-6, with 8 bases aligning to TRBD1. The germline CDR1 and CDR2 sequences are LNHDA and SQIVND (reference sequence). V trimming: 7 bases; J trimming: 7 bases; junction bases outside the gene matches: 12. The CDR3 loop spans 16 amino acids. The CDR3 nucleotides read TGTGCCAGTACTATTTCAGGGGGCGCAAAAAATTCACCCCTCCACTTT. Translating it yields CASTISGGAKNSPLHF.